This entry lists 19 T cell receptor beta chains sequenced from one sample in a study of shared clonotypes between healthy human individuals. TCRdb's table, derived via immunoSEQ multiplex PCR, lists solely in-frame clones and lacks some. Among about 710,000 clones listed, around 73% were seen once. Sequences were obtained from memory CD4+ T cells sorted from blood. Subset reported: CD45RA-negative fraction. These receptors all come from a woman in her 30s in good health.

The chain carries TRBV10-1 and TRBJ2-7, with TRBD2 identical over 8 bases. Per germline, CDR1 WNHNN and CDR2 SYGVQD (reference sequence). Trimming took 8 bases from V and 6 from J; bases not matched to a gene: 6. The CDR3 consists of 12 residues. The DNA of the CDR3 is TGCGCCAGCCAGAGCGGGAGAGGCGAGCAGTACTTC. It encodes CASQSGRGEQYF.

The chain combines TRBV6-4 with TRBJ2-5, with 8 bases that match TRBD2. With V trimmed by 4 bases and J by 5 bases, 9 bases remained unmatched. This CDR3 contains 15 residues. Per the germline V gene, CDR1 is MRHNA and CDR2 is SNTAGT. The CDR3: CASSVGAGEGETQYF. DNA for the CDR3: TGTGCCAGCAGTGTTGGAGCGGGAGAAGGGGAGACCCAGTACTTC.

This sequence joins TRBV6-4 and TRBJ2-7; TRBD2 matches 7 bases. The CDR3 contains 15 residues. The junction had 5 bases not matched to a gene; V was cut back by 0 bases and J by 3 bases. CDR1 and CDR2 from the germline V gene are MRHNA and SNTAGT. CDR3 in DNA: TGTGCCAGCAGTGACTCGAGTCGGGGGGTCTACGAGCAGTACTTC. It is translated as CASSDSSRGVYEQYF.

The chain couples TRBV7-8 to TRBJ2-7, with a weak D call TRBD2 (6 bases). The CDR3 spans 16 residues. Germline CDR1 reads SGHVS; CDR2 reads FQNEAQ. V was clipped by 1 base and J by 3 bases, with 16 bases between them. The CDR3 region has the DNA TGTGCCAGCAGCTTAGGCGGGGATCTAACCCTCTACGAGCAGTACTTC. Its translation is CASSLGGDLTLYEQYF. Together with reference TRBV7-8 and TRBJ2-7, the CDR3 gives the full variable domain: GAGVSQSPRYKVAKRGQDVALRCDPISGHVSLFWYQQALGQGPEFLTYFQNEAQLDKSGLPSDRFFAERPEGSVSTLKIQRTQQEDSAVYLCASSLGGDLTLYEQYFGPGTRLTVT.

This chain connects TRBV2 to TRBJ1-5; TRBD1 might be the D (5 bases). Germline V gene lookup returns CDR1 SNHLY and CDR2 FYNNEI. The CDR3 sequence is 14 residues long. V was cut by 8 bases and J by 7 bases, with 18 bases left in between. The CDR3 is CASAGGTMRQPQHF. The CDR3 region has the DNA TGTGCCAGCGCCGGAGGGACGATGAGACAGCCCCAGCATTTT.

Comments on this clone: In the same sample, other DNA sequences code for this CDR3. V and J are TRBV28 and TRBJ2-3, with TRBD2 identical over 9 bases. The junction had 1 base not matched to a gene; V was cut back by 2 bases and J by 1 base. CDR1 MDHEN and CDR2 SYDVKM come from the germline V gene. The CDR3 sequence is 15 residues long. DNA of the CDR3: TGTGCCAGCAGTTTAGCGGGAGGGGGCACAGATACGCAGTATTTT. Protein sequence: CASSLAGGGTDTQYF.

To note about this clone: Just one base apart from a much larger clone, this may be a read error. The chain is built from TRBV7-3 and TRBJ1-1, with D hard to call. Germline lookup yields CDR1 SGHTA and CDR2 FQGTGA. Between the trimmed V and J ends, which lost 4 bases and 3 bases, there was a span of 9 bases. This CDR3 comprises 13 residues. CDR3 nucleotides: TGTGCCAGCAGCTCCCAGGCGGACACTGAAGCTTTCTTT. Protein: CASSSQADTEAFF.

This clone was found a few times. The CDR3 nucleotides are TGTGCCAGCAGTCGGGACGCTAGCACAGATACGCAGTATTTT. Translating it yields CASSRDASTDTQYF. The chain couples TRBV2 to TRBJ2-3, with D possibly called TRBD1 or TRBD2 (5 bases each). V was cut by 5 bases and J by 0 bases, with 9 bases left in between. This CDR3 is built from 14 residues. Germline assignment: CDR1 SNHLY and CDR2 FYNNEI.

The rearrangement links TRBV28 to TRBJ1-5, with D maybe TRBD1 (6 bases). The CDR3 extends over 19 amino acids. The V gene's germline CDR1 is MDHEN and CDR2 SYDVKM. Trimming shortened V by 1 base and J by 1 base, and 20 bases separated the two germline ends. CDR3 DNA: TGTGCCAGCAGTTTATCGATCACCGGACAGCGGACGAGCAATCAGCCCCAGCATTTT. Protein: CASSLSITGQRTSNQPQHF.

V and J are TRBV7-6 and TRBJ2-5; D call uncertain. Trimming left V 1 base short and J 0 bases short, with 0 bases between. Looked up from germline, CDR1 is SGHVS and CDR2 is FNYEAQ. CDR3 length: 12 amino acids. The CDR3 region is CASSLDQETQYF. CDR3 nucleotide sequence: TGTGCCAGCAGCTTAGACCAAGAGACCCAGTACTTC.

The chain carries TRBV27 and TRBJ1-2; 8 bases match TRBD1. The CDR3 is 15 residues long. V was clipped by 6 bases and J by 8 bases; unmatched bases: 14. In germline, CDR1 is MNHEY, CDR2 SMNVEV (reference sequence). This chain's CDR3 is CASSPDRAGSWGYTF. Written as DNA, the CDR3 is TGTGCCAGCAGCCCGGACAGGGCTGGTTCATGGGGCTACACCTTC.

CDR3 residues: CASSFSLAETQYF. CDR3 bases: TGTGCCAGCAGTTTCTCACTCGCGGAGACCCAGTACTTC. V usage is TRBV6-5 and J usage is TRBJ2-5; D call uncertain. Deletions cut 4 bases from V and 5 bases from J, with 11 bases between. The CDR3 consists of 13 residues. The germline gives CDR1 MNHEY, CDR2 SVGAGI.

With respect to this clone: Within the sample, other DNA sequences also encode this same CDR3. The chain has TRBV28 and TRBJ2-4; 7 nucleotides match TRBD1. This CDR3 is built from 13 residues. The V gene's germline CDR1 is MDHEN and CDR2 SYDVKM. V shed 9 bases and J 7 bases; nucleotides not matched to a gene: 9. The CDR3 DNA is TGTGCCAGTCGACAGGGATTCGAGAACATTCAGTACTTC. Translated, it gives CASRQGFENIQYF.

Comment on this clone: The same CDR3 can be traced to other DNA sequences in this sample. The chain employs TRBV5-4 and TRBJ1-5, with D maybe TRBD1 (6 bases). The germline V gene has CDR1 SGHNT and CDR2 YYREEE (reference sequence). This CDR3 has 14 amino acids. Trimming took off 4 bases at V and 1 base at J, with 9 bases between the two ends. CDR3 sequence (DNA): TGTGCCAGCAGCCTGGACAGAAGCAATCAGCCCCAGCATTTT. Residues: CASSLDRSNQPQHF. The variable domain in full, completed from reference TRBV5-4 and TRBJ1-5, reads ETGVTQSPTHLIKTRGQQVTLRCSSQSGHNTVSWYQQALGQGPQFIFQYYREEENGRGNFPPRFSGLQFPNYSSELNVNALELDDSALYLCASSLDRSNQPQHFGDGTRLSIL.

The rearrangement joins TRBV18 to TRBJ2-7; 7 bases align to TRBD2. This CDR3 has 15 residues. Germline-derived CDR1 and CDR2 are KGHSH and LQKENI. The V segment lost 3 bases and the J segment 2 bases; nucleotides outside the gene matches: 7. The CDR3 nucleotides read TGTGCCAGCTCACCGGGAGGGACCAATCCCTACGAGCAGTACTTC. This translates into CASSPGGTNPYEQYF.

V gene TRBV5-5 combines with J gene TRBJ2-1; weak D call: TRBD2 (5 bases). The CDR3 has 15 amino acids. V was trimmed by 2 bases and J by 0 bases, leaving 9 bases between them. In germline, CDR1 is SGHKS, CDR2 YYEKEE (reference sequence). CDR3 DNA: TGTGCCAGCAGCTTAGCGGTGGGCTCCTACAATGAGCAGTTCTTC. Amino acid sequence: CASSLAVGSYNEQFF.

CDR3 sequence (DNA): TGTGCCAGCAGTAGCAGCTGGACAGCCGGAAACACCATATATTTT. Translation: CASSSSWTAGNTIYF. The rearrangement joins TRBV28 to TRBJ1-3; possibly TRBD1 for D (6 bases). The V end lost 5 bases, the J end lost 4 bases, and 15 bases lay between the germline ends. The germline CDR1 and CDR2 sequences are MDHEN and SYDVKM. The CDR3 runs to 15 residues.

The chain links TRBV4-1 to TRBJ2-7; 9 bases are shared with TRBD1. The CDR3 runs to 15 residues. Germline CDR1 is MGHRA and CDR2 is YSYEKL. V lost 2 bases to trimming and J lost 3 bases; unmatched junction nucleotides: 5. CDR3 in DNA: TGCGCCAGCAGCCAATCAACAGGGGGCTACTACGAGCAGTACTTC. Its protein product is CASSQSTGGYYEQYF.

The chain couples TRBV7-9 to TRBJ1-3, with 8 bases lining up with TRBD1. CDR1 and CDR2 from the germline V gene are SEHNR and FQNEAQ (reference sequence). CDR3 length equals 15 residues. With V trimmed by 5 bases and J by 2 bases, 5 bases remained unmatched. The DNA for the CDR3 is TGTGCCAGCAGCGTTGGGACAGGCCCTGGAAACACCATATATTTT. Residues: CASSVGTGPGNTIYF.